Below are 28 T cell receptor beta chains sequenced from a single sample in a study of T cell changes during pregnancy in multiple sclerosis. Some clones are missing from TCRdb's copy, which holds only in-frame ones; the method was immunoSEQ multiplex PCR. This sample has some 56,000 clones, with about 90% found just once. The starting material was peripheral blood, obtained in the third trimester of pregnancy. These receptors were taken from a female donor in good health, enrolled as a control in a pregnancy study.

V gene TRBV29-1 combines with J gene TRBJ2-3; 8 bases are shared with TRBD1. CDR1 SQVTM and CDR2 ANQGSEA come from the germline V gene. Trimming removed 5 bases from V and 2 bases from J; junction bases left unmatched: 3. The CDR3 is made up of 13 amino acids. CDR3 sequence reads: CSVRTGTTDTQYF. The CDR3 DNA reads as TGCAGCGTTAGGACAGGGACCACAGATACGCAGTATTTT.

The V call is TRBV27, the J call TRBJ1-2; TRBD1 matches 10 bases. CDR1 is MNHEY, CDR2 SMNVEV, per germline (reference sequence). V shed 6 bases, J shed 8 bases, and the junction held 6 bases outside the gene matches. CDR3 length equals 13 residues. CDR3 nucleotide sequence: TGTGCCAGCAGCGGGACAGGGGTGGGAGGCTACACCTTC. It specifies CASSGTGVGGYTF.

The gene calls are TRBV7-8 and TRBJ2-7, with TRBD1 as a possible D gene (6 bases). Germline V CDR1 and CDR2: SGHVS, FQNEAQ. The CDR3 runs to 15 residues. The V end was cut by 5 bases, the J end by 2 bases, with 16 bases between. The CDR3 sequence: CASSAYRVQPYEQYF. As DNA, the CDR3 is TGTGCCAGCAGCGCCTACAGGGTACAGCCCTACGAGCAGTACTTC.

V gene TRBV10-3 combines with J gene TRBJ2-2, with D possibly TRBD1 on 5 matching bases. CDR1 is ENHRY, CDR2 SYGVKD, per germline. Trimming removed 3 bases from V and 3 bases from J, with 8 bases in between. The CDR3 extends over 14 amino acids. The CDR3 coding sequence is TGTGCCATCAGTGAACAGGTGGACACCGGGGAGCTGTTTTTT. Translated: CAISEQVDTGELFF.

The chain employs TRBV6-1 and TRBJ2-7; D may be TRBD1 (7 bases). Germline V gene data show CDR1 as MNHNS and CDR2 as SASEGT. Trimming cost V 0 bases and J 7 bases, with 28 bases left between them. This CDR3 is 19 amino acids long. This CDR3 is CASSEATLNQGGASQEQYF. CDR3 sequence (DNA): TGTGCCAGCAGTGAAGCCACCCTAAACCAGGGGGGAGCCTCTCAGGAGCAGTACTTC.

The chain joins TRBV28 to TRBJ1-3; 7 bases match TRBD1. The junction had 12 bases not matched to a gene; V was cut back by 5 bases and J by 8 bases. Germline CDR1 and CDR2: MDHEN and SYDVKM. CDR3 size: 15 residues. The CDR3 region is CASSLPGGGAYTIYF. The CDR3 region has the DNA TGTGCCAGCAGTCTCCCGGGAGGGGGCGCGTACACCATATATTTT.

The gene calls are TRBV28 and TRBJ1-2; tentatively, D is TRBD1 (6 bases). The CDR3 is 15 amino acids. The germline V gene encodes CDR1 MDHEN and CDR2 SYDVKM. V was trimmed by 2 bases and J by 3 bases, leaving 13 bases between them. The CDR3 DNA is TGTGCCAGCAGTTTAGGGGGGGGCGCTGACTATGGCTACACCTTC. Translation gives CASSLGGGADYGYTF.

This chain links TRBV28 with TRBJ1-1, with D perhaps TRBD1 (6 bases). CDR1 and CDR2 from the germline V gene are MDHEN and SYDVKM. This CDR3 region has 15 residues. Between the trimmed V and J ends, which lost 5 bases and 3 bases, there was a span of 16 bases. CDR3 sequence reads: CASSPFRGVHTEAFF. CDR3 nucleotide sequence: TGTGCCAGCAGTCCTTTCAGGGGAGTCCACACTGAAGCTTTCTTT.

The rearrangement uses TRBV11-2 and TRBJ2-1; TRBD2 is a possible D gene (5 bases). The CDR3 is 15 amino acids. Germline V lookup: CDR1 SGHAT, CDR2 FQNNGV. The V end was cut by 4 bases, the J end by 5 bases, with 15 bases between. CDR3 sequence reads: CASSSHWTGDNEQFF. CDR3 DNA sequence: TGTGCCAGCAGCTCTCACTGGACTGGTGACAATGAGCAGTTCTTC.

In this sample, this clone turned up a few times. The chain has TRBV4-2 and TRBJ1-4; D gene ambiguous. Germline CDR1 reads LGHNA; CDR2 reads YNFKEQ. This CDR3 contains 15 residues. V lost 1 base to trimming and J lost 5 bases, with 11 bases between them. The CDR3 here is CASSQVAGLNEKLFF. CDR3 nucleotide sequence: TGTGCCAGCAGCCAAGTAGCGGGGTTAAATGAAAAACTGTTTTTT.

The rearrangement uses TRBV9 and TRBJ2-5; D remains unclear. The V and J ends lost 4 bases and 0 bases respectively, with 10 bases between them. The CDR3 contains 14 residues. Per germline, CDR1 SGDLS and CDR2 YYNGEE. The CDR3 DNA sequence: TGTGCCAGCAGCCCCCATGTCAACCAAGAGACCCAGTACTTC. It specifies CASSPHVNQETQYF.

The genes are TRBV18 and TRBJ2-1; TRBD1 aligns across 8 bases. CDR1 KGHSH and CDR2 LQKENI come from the germline V gene. J was trimmed by 2 bases and V by 4 bases; bases with no gene match: 4. The CDR3 extends over 15 amino acids. The CDR3 loop is CASSLGQGTYNEQFF. CDR3 in DNA: TGTGCCAGCTCACTTGGACAGGGTACCTACAATGAGCAGTTCTTC.

Here the CDR3 DNA reads TGTGCCATCAGTGAGTCGACGTCAGGTAATGGCTACACCTTC. It translates to CAISESTSGNGYTF. This chain links TRBV10-3 with TRBJ1-2, with D unresolved. The CDR3 is 14 residues long. Trimming took off 0 bases at V and 6 bases at J, with 11 bases between the two ends. In germline, CDR1 is ENHRY, CDR2 SYGVKD.

Concerning this clone: Other DNA sequences in the same sample also yield this CDR3. The V and J genes are TRBV5-1 and TRBJ2-5; TRBD2 matches at 12 bases. The CDR3 sequence is 14 residues long. Germline V lookup: CDR1 SGHRS, CDR2 YFSETQ. V lost 1 base, J lost 5 bases, and 0 bases stayed unmatched. The CDR3 loop reads CASSLTSGGETQYF. Here the CDR3 DNA reads TGCGCCAGCAGCTTGACTAGCGGGGGGGAGACCCAGTACTTC.

This chain connects TRBV5-1 to TRBJ1-1, with a tentative D call TRBD1 (5 bases). Germline V lookup: CDR1 SGHRS, CDR2 YFSETQ. The CDR3 totals 15 residues. The ends were cut back, 0 bases at V and 6 bases at J, with 15 bases in the middle. Written as DNA, the CDR3 is TGCGCCAGCAGCTTGGTAGGGGCGCAGGGCTCTGAAGCTTTCTTT. Translation gives CASSLVGAQGSEAFF.

The chain has TRBV5-1 and TRBJ2-5, with a possible D match to TRBD1 (6 bases). Trimming left V 4 bases short and J 1 base short, with 8 bases between. The CDR3 runs 13 residues. Germline V lookup: CDR1 SGHRS, CDR2 YFSETQ. Here the CDR3 reads CASSGGGQETQYF. The CDR3 DNA reads as TGCGCCAGCAGCGGGGGCGGCCAAGAGACCCAGTACTTC.

The V and J genes are TRBV6-1 and TRBJ2-7, with D maybe TRBD1 (5 bases). CDR1 is MNHNS and CDR2 is SASEGT in the germline V gene. The ends were cut back, 6 bases at V and 1 base at J, with 16 bases in the middle. The CDR3 consists of 15 residues. The CDR3 DNA sequence: TGTGCCAGCAGGGTCCAGGGTCCTGGATCCTACGAGCAGTACTTC. This translates into CASRVQGPGSYEQYF.

The V and J genes are TRBV4-3 and TRBJ2-1; 9 bases map to TRBD1. Germline lookup yields CDR1 LGHNA and CDR2 YSLEER. After removal of 2 bases from V and 2 bases from J, the junction contained 4 bases not matched to a gene. CDR3 length: 16 amino acids. This chain's CDR3 is CASSQSGQGTYNEQFF. The DNA of the CDR3 is TGCGCCAGCAGCCAATCTGGACAGGGGACCTACAATGAGCAGTTCTTC.

This chain joins TRBV27 and TRBJ2-7, with 10 bases matching TRBD1. Trimming removed 6 bases from V and 3 bases from J; junction bases left unmatched: 5. This CDR3 has 14 residues. Germline V gives CDR1 MNHEY, CDR2 SMNVEV (reference sequence). The CDR3 spells CASSPGQGYYEQYF. In DNA form, the CDR3 reads TGTGCCAGCAGCCCGGGACAGGGGTACTACGAGCAGTACTTC.

J is TRBJ1-2 and V is TRBV11-2; perhaps TRBD1 as D (6 bases). V was cut by 5 bases and J by 4 bases, with 17 bases left in between. The V gene's germline CDR1 is SGHAT and CDR2 FQNNGV. The CDR3 runs 15 residues. The CDR3 protein is CASSRPGHLAYGYTF. The CDR3 bases are TGTGCCAGCAGCCGACCGGGACATCTGGCCTATGGCTACACCTTC.

The chain joins TRBV21-1 to TRBJ2-5; TRBD2 is the table's D call and was not checked against the DNA. TRBV21-1 is shown as a pseudogene. The CDR3 loop spans 15 amino acids. CDR3 protein: CASSKSDTRGETQYF. Written as DNA, the CDR3 is TGTGCCAGCAGCAAATCCGATACGCGGGGAGAGACCCAGTACTTC.

V is TRBV7-3 and J is TRBJ2-1; perhaps TRBD2 as D (6 bases). Germline assignment: CDR1 SGHTA and CDR2 FQGTGA. The CDR3 length is 15 residues. V dropped 4 bases and J dropped 8 bases, with 18 bases sitting between them. CDR3 nucleotide sequence: TGTGCCAGCAGCTCGGGACTCAAGGGGTTTGATGAGCAGTTCTTC. It is translated as CASSSGLKGFDEQFF.

The chain is built from TRBV9 and TRBJ2-3; weak D call: TRBD2 (6 bases). The CDR3 extends over 16 amino acids. Trimming removed 2 bases from V and 0 bases from J, with 13 bases in between. Germline CDR1 reads SGDLS; CDR2 reads YYNGEE. The CDR3 bases are TGTGCCAGCAGCGTTGAGTCTAGCGCTAGCACAGATACGCAGTATTTT. Amino acid sequence: CASSVESSASTDTQYF. Filled out from reference TRBV9 and TRBJ2-3, the complete variable domain reads DSGVTQTPKHLITATGQRVTLRCSPRSGDLSVYWYQQSLDQGLQFLIQYYNGEERAKGNILERFSAQQFPDLHSELNLSSLELGDSALYFCASSVESSASTDTQYFGPGTRLTVL.

The rearrangement joins TRBV5-4 to TRBJ1-2; 12 bases fit TRBD1. Per the germline V gene, CDR1 is SGHNT and CDR2 is YYREEE (reference sequence). Trimming cost V 2 bases and J 0 bases; bases outside gene matches: 14. The CDR3 is made up of 20 amino acids. CDR3 in DNA: TGTGCCAGCAGCTTTTTTAAGGGACAGGGGGCTACTAAGTCTAACTATGGCTACACCTTC. Amino acid sequence: CASSFFKGQGATKSNYGYTF.

The V call is TRBV14, the J call TRBJ2-7; D is possibly TRBD1 (5 bases). The germline V gene has CDR1 SGHDN and CDR2 FVKESK. The CDR3 is made up of 12 amino acids. V was trimmed by 1 base and J by 11 bases, leaving 12 bases between them. DNA for the CDR3: TGTGCCAGCAGCCAAGGGAAAGGGGTTGAGTACTTC. Translated, it gives CASSQGKGVEYF.

The V gene is TRBV28, the J gene TRBJ1-2; weak D call: TRBD1 (6 bases). There are 11 residues in the CDR3. V shed 4 bases and J shed 13 bases, with 13 bases lying between them. Germline V gene sequence: CDR1 MDHEN, CDR2 SYDVKM. The CDR3 DNA sequence: TGTGCCAGCAGTTCTACAGGGATGCGCACCTTC. Amino acids: CASSSTGMRTF.

V usage is TRBV4-1 and J usage is TRBJ2-1; 10 nucleotides match TRBD2. The CDR3 has 17 amino acids. Germline CDR1 reads MGHRA; CDR2 reads YSYEKL. The ends lost 2 bases at V and 6 bases at J; junction bases unmatched: 10. The CDR3 loop reads CASSQIPPSGGGNEQFF. CDR3 DNA: TGCGCCAGCAGCCAAATTCCTCCTAGCGGGGGAGGCAATGAGCAGTTCTTC.

J is TRBJ2-7 and V is TRBV21-1; the table gives TRBD2 as D, unverified against the DNA. TRBV21-1 is a pseudogene. This CDR3 is built from 16 residues. The CDR3 reads CASSKEFRASGDEQYF. The CDR3 nucleotides read TGTGCCAGCAGCAAAGAGTTCCGGGCTAGCGGGGACGAGCAGTACTTC.